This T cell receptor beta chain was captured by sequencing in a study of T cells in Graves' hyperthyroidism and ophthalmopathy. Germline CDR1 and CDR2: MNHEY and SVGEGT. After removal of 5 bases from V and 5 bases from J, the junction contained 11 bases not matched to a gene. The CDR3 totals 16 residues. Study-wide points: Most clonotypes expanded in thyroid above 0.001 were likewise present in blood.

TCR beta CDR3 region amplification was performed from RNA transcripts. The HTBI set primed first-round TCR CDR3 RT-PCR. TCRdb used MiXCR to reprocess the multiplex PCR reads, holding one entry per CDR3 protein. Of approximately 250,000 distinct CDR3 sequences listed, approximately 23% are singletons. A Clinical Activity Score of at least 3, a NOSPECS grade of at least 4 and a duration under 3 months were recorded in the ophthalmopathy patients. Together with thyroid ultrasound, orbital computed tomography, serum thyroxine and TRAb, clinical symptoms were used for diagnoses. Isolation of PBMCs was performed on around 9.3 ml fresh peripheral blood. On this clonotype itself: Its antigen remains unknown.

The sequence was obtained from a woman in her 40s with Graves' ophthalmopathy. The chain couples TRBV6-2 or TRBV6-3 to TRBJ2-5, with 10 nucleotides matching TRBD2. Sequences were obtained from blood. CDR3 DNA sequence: TGTGCCAGCAGTCTGGGACTAGCGAGTCATGGTGAGACCCAGTACTTC. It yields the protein CASSLGLASHGETQYF.